This T cell receptor beta chain is drawn from a study of T cells in localized non-small cell lung cancer. Whole-study findings and limits: Higher T cell density in the blood was associated with longer overall survival, whereas higher adjacent-lung clonality associated with shorter survival.

This table comes from immunoSEQ multiplex PCR, and its TCRdb copy is limited to in-frame clones, with some not included. The data show 40,000 to 55,000 clones, with approximately 81% seen just once and 17% held by the top ten. Germline values: CDR1 PRHDT, CDR2 FYEKMQ (reference sequence). This CDR3 has 16 residues. Trimming at V came to 5 bases and at J to 4 bases, leaving 8 bases not matched to a gene. Regarding this clone: Its target is not known.

This clonotype originated in a man between 40 and 69 years old with stage III lung adenocarcinoma. Sample: peripheral blood mononuclear cells, taken before any cancer treatment. The chain uses TRBV13 and TRBJ2-2, with 9 positions matching TRBD1. The CDR3 protein is CASSPDRGFLTGELFF. CDR3 in DNA: TGTGCCAGCAGCCCTGACAGGGGGTTCCTCACCGGGGAGCTGTTTTTT.